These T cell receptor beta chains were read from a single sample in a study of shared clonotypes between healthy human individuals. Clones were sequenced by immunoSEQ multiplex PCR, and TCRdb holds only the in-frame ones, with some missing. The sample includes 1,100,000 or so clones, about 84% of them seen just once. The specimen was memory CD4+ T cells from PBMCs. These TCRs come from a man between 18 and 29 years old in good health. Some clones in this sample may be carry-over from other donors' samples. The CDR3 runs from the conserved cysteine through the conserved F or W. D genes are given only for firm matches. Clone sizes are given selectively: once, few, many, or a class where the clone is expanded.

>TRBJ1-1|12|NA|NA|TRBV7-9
CASSLTGTEAFF
TGTGCCAGCAGCCTGACGGGGACTGAAGCTTTCTTT
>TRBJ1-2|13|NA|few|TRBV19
CASSAGTPYGYTF
TGTGCCAGTAGTGCCGGGACGCCCTATGGCTACACCTTC
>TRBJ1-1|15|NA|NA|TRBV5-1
CASSFQGGGDTEAFF
TGCGCCAGCAGCTTCCAGGGAGGGGGTGACACTGAAGCTTTCTTT
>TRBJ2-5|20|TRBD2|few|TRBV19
CASSRGRDRPEAGHRETQYF
TGTGCCAGTAGTAGGGGGAGGGATCGGCCCGAAGCGGGTCACCGGGAGACCCAGTACTTC
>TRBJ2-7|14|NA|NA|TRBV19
CASSIDRIRYEQYF
TGTGCCAGTAGTATAGATCGAATTCGCTACGAGCAGTACTTC
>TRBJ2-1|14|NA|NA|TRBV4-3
CASSQDSRRNEQFF
TGCGCCAGCAGCCAAGATAGTAGAAGGAATGAGCAGTTCTTC
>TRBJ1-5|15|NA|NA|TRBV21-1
CASSRSRGLRQPQHF
TGTGCCAGCAGCAGAAGCAGGGGGCTACGACAGCCCCAGCATTTT
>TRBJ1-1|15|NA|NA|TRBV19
CASSIGPGRNTEAFF
TGTGCCAGTAGTATTGGCCCAGGACGGAACACTGAAGCTTTCTTT
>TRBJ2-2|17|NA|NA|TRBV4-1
CASSHLDLGFNTGELFF
TGCGCCAGCAGCCACCTAGACCTGGGGTTTAACACCGGGGAGCTGTTTTTT
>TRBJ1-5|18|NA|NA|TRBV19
CASSILASWRESNQPQHF
TGTGCCAGTAGTATCCTGGCTTCGTGGAGAGAAAGCAATCAGCCCCAGCATTTT
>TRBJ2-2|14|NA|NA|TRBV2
CASRPGRETGELFF
TGTGCCAGCAGGCCCGGACGAGAGACCGGGGAGCTGTTTTTT
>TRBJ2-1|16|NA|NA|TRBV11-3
CASSLVRGGVYNEQFF
TGTGCCAGCAGCTTAGTAAGGGGAGGAGTCTACAATGAGCAGTTCTTC
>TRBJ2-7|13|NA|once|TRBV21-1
CASSKEGPPEQYF
TGTGCCAGCAGCAAAGAGGGGCCGCCCGAGCAGTACTTC
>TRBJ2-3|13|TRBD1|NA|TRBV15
CATSRDRDDTQYF
TGTGCCACCAGCCGGGACAGGGATGATACGCAGTATTTT
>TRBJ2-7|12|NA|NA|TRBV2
CASSELIYEQYF
TGTGCCAGCAGTGAATTAATTTACGAGCAGTACTTC
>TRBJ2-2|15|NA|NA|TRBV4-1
CASSQGPVNTGELFF
TGCGCCAGCAGCCAGGGCCCAGTGAACACCGGGGAGCTGTTTTTT
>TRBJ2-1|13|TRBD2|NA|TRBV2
CASASGGNNEQFF
TGTGCCTCGGCTAGCGGAGGTAACAATGAGCAGTTCTTC
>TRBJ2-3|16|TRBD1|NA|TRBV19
CASSNRGQASTDTQYF
TGTGCCAGTAGTAATAGGGGACAGGCTAGCACAGATACGCAGTATTTT
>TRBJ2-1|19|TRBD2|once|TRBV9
CASSVATGTSGSRSNEQFF
TGTGCCAGCAGCGTAGCTACAGGGACTAGCGGGAGTCGTAGCAATGAGCAGTTCTTC
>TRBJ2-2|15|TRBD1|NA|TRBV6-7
CASSFGTVNTGELFF
TGTGCCAGCAGTTTTGGGACAGTTAACACCGGGGAGCTGTTTTTT
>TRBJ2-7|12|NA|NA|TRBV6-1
CASKGTSYEQYF
TGTGCCAGCAAGGGAACCTCCTACGAGCAGTACTTC
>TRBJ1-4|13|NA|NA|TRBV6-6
CASSYPETEKLFF
TGTGCCAGCAGTTACCCCGAAACTGAAAAACTGTTTTTT
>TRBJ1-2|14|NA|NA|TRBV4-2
CASSETNTGYGYTF
TGTGCCAGCAGCGAAACGAACACAGGTTATGGCTACACCTTC
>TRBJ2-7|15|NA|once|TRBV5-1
CASSLLQGRGYEQYF
TGCGCCAGCAGCCTACTACAGGGTAGAGGCTACGAGCAGTACTTC
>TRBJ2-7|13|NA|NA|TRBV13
CARARGKGYEQYF
TGTGCCAGGGCACGGGGGAAAGGCTACGAGCAGTACTTC
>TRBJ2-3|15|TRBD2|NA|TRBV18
CASSPGLAGIDTQYF
TGTGCCAGCTCACCGGGACTAGCGGGAATAGATACGCAGTATTTT
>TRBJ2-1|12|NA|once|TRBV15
CATSTPDNEQFF
TGTGCCACCAGCACTCCTGACAATGAGCAGTTCTTC
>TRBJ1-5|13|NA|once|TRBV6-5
CASSLNPGQPQHF
TGTGCCAGCAGTCTAAATCCCGGGCAGCCCCAGCATTTT
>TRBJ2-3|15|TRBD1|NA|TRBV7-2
CASSPGQGRADTQYF
TGTGCCAGCAGCCCCGGACAGGGGAGGGCAGATACGCAGTATTTT
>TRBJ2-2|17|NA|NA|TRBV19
CASSGGTDYQFTGELFF
TGTGCCAGTAGTGGCGGGACTGACTACCAATTTACCGGGGAGCTGTTTTTT
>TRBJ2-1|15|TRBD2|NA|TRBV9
CASSVSGDSYNEQFF
TGTGCCAGCAGCGTTAGCGGGGACTCCTACAATGAGCAGTTCTTC
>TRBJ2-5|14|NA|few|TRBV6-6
CASLRAGQLETQYF
TGTGCCAGTTTAAGGGCTGGGCAATTAGAGACCCAGTACTTC
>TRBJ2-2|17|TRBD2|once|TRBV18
CASSPRASGRVTGELFF
TGTGCCAGCTCACCAAGGGCTAGCGGGAGAGTCACCGGGGAGCTGTTTTTT
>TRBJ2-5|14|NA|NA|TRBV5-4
CASSSIRAGETQYF
TGTGCCAGCAGCAGTATCAGGGCAGGAGAGACCCAGTACTTC
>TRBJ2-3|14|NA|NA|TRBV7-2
CASSLEWRAEVEYF
TGTGCCAGCAGCTTAGAATGGCGGGCCGAGGTCGAGTATTTT
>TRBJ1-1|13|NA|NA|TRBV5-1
CASTEIGPSAAFF
TGCGCCAGCACCGAGATCGGCCCCTCAGCGGCTTTCTTT
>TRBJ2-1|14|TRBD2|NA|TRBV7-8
CASSRTSAYNEQFF
TGTGCCAGCAGCCGGACTAGCGCCTACAATGAGCAGTTCTTC
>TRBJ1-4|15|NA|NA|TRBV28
CASSLMGVTNEKLFF
TGTGCCAGCAGTTTAATGGGGGTTACTAATGAAAAACTGTTTTTT
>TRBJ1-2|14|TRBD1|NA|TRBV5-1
CASSPGQGDYGYTF
TGCGCCAGCAGCCCGGGACAGGGGGACTATGGCTACACCTTC
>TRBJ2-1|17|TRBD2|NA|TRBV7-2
CASSLRTSGRTTNEQFF
TGTGCCAGCAGCTTAAGGACTAGCGGGAGGACCACCAATGAGCAGTTCTTC
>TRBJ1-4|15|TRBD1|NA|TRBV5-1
CASSARTGMLEKLFF
TGCGCCAGCAGCGCACGGACAGGGATGTTAGAAAAACTGTTTTTT
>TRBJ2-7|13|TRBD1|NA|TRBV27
CASKGQNSYEQYF
TGTGCCAGCAAGGGACAGAACTCCTACGAGCAGTACTTC